One sample yielded the 21 T cell receptor beta chains listed below, sequenced in a study of Graves' ophthalmopathy and Graves' hyperthyroidism. Amplification from RNA transcripts yielded the TCR beta CDR3 regions. The authors performed first-round RT-PCR with HTBI primers and then a second-round multiplex PCR. From the multiplex PCR reads, TCRdb called clonotypes with MiXCR, one entry per CDR3 protein. This table holds over 650,000 distinct CDR3 sequences, over 40% found once. Sequencing was done on a sample of peripheral blood. These receptors all stem from an adult man with Graves' ophthalmopathy.

This clonotype showed up just a few times. The junction differs from germline at one of its ends, possibly a read error. The chain couples TRBV7-2 to TRBJ2-5, with D tentatively TRBD1 (5 bases). Germline lookup yields CDR1 SGHTA and CDR2 FQGNSA. The CDR3 is 13 amino acids. CDR3 sequence reads: CASSLQVPETQYF. The CDR3 region has the DNA TGCGCCAGCAGCCTACAGGTCCCCGAGACCCAGTACTTC.

As regards this clonotype: The junction departs from the called germline gene at one end, perhaps through a read error. This chain connects TRBV10-3 to TRBJ2-2; 7 nucleotides align to TRBD2. Per the germline V gene, CDR1 is ENHRY and CDR2 is SYGVKD. This CDR3 is 15 amino acids long. The CDR3 DNA reads as TGTGCCAGCAGTTACTGGCGGGAGTACCCCGGGGAGCTGTTTTTT. It codes for CASSYWREYPGELFF.

The gene calls are TRBV10-3 and TRBJ2-2; D remains unclear. Trimming took off 5 bases at V and 1 base at J, with 8 bases between the two ends. The CDR3 sequence is 14 residues long. Germline V gene sequence: CDR1 ENHRY, CDR2 SYGVKD. The CDR3 region has the DNA TGTGCCATCAGTTTTGGTCTGAACACCGGGGAGCTGTTTTTT. It codes for CAISFGLNTGELFF.

V is TRBV7-6 and J is TRBJ1-2, with D perhaps TRBD1 (6 bases). The germline V gene encodes CDR1 SGHVS and CDR2 FNYEAQ. This CDR3 spans 18 amino acids. The V end lost 1 base, the J end lost 0 bases, and 18 bases lay between the germline ends. The CDR3 region is CASSLGFSGDGSNYGYTF. CDR3 nucleotides: TGTGCCAGCAGCTTAGGCTTTTCAGGGGACGGTTCTAACTATGGCTACACCTTC.

This clonotype was picked up a small number of times. The chain has TRBV11-2 and TRBJ1-6, with 8 bases matching TRBD1. The CDR3 loop spans 14 amino acids. V trimming: 2 bases; J trimming: 9 bases; junction bases outside the gene matches: 3. Germline V lookup: CDR1 SGHAT, CDR2 FQNNGV. This chain's CDR3 is CASSLPDRASPLHF. The CDR3 bases are TGTGCCAGCAGCTTACCGGACAGGGCTTCACCCCTCCACTTT. Full variable domain (remainder filled in from reference TRBV11-2 and TRBJ1-6): EAGVAQSPRYKIIEKRQSVAFWCNPISGHATLYWYQQILGQGPKLLIQFQNNGVVDDSQLPKDRFSAERLKGVDSTLKIQPAKLEDSAVYLCASSLPDRASPLHFGNGTRLTVT.

This clonotype was counted many times. The CDR3 loop reads CASSPWTGGDTEAFF. The CDR3 nucleotides read TGTGCCAGCAGCCCGTGGACAGGGGGGGACACTGAAGCTTTCTTT. The V gene is TRBV7-9, the J gene TRBJ1-1; 10 bases agree with TRBD1. Germline CDR1 reads SEHNR; CDR2 reads FQNEAQ (reference sequence). Trimming cost V 5 bases and J 3 bases; bases outside gene matches: 6. The CDR3 length is 15 residues. Full variable domain (outside the CDR3, taken from reference TRBV7-9 and TRBJ1-1): DTGVSQNPRHKITKRGQNVTFRCDPISEHNRLYWYRQTLGQGPEFLTYFQNEAQLEKSRLLSDRFSAERPKGSFSTLEIQRTEQGDSAMYLCASSPWTGGDTEAFFGQGTRLTVV.

Comment on this clonotype: No DNA is shown, since the ends of the CDR3 on it are uncertain; the CDR3 is the one TCRdb lists. The chain uses TRBV5-2 and TRBJ1-4; the D segment call TRBD1 is taken from the table without a DNA check. TRBV5-2 is annotated as a pseudogene. The CDR3 sequence runs 15 residues, both termini included. CDR3 region: CICSANQGAGEKLFF.

The rearrangement links TRBV29-1 to TRBJ2-5; D remains unclear. Trimming removed 4 bases from V and 3 bases from J, with 12 bases in between. CDR1 is SQVTM and CDR2 is ANQGSEA in the germline V gene. The length of the CDR3 is 13 residues. CDR3 region: CSVVRQPEETQYF. The CDR3 bases are TGCAGCGTTGTAAGGCAGCCCGAAGAGACCCAGTACTTC.

This clonotype occurred many times. CDR3 nucleotide sequence: TGTGCCAGCAGGGGACCGGGACAGATCGTCCACGAGCAGTACTTC. It codes for CASRGPGQIVHEQYF. The chain combines TRBV25-1 with TRBJ2-7; TRBD1 aligns across 7 bases. Germline assignment: CDR1 MGHDK and CDR2 SYGVNS. V lost 6 bases and J lost 5; bases outside the gene matches: 13. The CDR3 is 15 residues long.

This clonotype was recorded many times. The CDR3 coding sequence is TGTGCCAGTCGCCCCCGAGGAGGGGTCACTGAAGCTTTCTTT. Translation: CASRPRGGVTEAFF. The V gene is TRBV19, the J gene TRBJ1-1; TRBD1 is a possible D gene (5 bases). V was trimmed by 8 bases and J by 4 bases, leaving 17 bases between them. This CDR3 contains 14 residues. Germline CDR1 and CDR2: LNHDA and SQIVND (reference sequence).

The chain combines TRBV29-1 with TRBJ1-3; TRBD1 aligns across 11 bases. CDR3 size: 15 residues. Germline V gene data show CDR1 as SQVTM and CDR2 as ANQGSEA. V dropped 3 bases and J dropped 2; count of bases not matched to a gene: 3. The CDR3 is CSVEGQGVAGNTIYF. CDR3 DNA sequence: TGCAGCGTTGAGGGACAGGGGGTGGCTGGAAACACCATATATTTT.

This clonotype has just one count. A much larger clone differs from this one at a single base, so this may be a read error. The V gene is TRBV12-3 or TRBV12-4, the J gene TRBJ1-1; maybe TRBD1 (6 bases). CDR3 length: 13 amino acids. V shed 7 bases and J shed 8 bases, with 17 bases lying between them. CDR3 DNA sequence: TGTGCCAGCAAACTTAGTGGGGGCTTGGAAGCTTTCTTT. It encodes CASKLSGGLEAFF.

In this sample, this clonotype turned up many times. The rearrangement links TRBV6-1 to TRBJ2-7; D is undetermined. Germline V lookup: CDR1 MNHNS, CDR2 SASEGT. Trimming cost V 3 bases and J 4 bases, with 7 bases left between them. There are 12 residues in the CDR3. CDR3 sequence: CASSEGVYEQYF. CDR3 DNA: TGTGCCAGCAGTGAGGGTGTATACGAGCAGTACTTC.

The V and J genes are TRBV2 and TRBJ1-1; possible D gene TRBD1, 5 bases. Germline CDR1 and CDR2: SNHLY and FYNNEI. This CDR3 spans 12 amino acids. The germline V and J ends were trimmed by 3 bases and 11 bases, with 13 bases remaining between them. CDR3 nucleotides: TGTGCCAGCAGTGACGGGACCCCTTGGGCTTTCTTT. This sequence encodes CASSDGTPWAFF.

Comment on this clonotype: This may be a read error, as it is one base from a much larger clone. The chain carries TRBV20-1 and TRBJ1-2; 8 bases line up with TRBD1. This CDR3 is built from 13 residues. Germline lookup yields CDR1 DFQATT and CDR2 SNEGSKA (reference sequence). V lost 5 bases to trimming and J lost 8 bases; unmatched junction nucleotides: 10. The CDR3: CSAGPQGAWGYTF. The CDR3 nucleotides read TGCAGTGCTGGTCCGCAGGGGGCATGGGGCTACACCTTC.

Concerning this clonotype: This may come from a read error, since a much larger clone is one base off. The V gene is TRBV15, the J gene TRBJ1-5; TRBD1 matches 7 bases. The CDR3 covers 14 residues. Germline lookup yields CDR1 LNHNV and CDR2 YYDKDF (reference sequence). This CDR3 reads CVSSRQGVGQPQHF. The CDR3 bases are TGTGTCAGCAGTCGACAGGGAGTAGGTCAGCCCCAGCATTTT. Variable domain in full (rest from reference TRBV15 and TRBJ1-5): DAMVIQNPRYQVTQFGKPVTLSCSQTLNHNVMYWYQQKSSQAPKLLFHYYDKDFNNEADTPDNFQSRRPNTSFCFLDIRSPGLGDTAMYLCVSSRQGVGQPQHFGDGTRLSIL.

The count of this clonotype is one. The rearrangement links TRBV29-1 to TRBJ1-1; possible D gene TRBD1, 6 bases. The CDR3 extends over 12 amino acids. Between the trimmed V and J ends, which lost 5 bases and 12 bases, there was a span of 19 bases. The germline V gene encodes CDR1 SQVTM and CDR2 ANQGSEA. Here the CDR3 reads CSVTSGRGVSFF. For the CDR3, the DNA is TGCAGCGTTACGTCCGGCAGGGGCGTATCTTTCTTT.

This clonotype was detected ten times or more. The chain carries TRBV12-3 or TRBV12-4 and TRBJ2-7; 8 bases agree with TRBD2. The V and J ends lost 5 bases and 1 base, in that order; junction bases with no gene match: 10. CDR3 length: 16 residues. CDR3 nucleotide sequence: TGTGCCAGCAGTCGTAGCGGGGCCTCTTTGTCCTACGAGCAGTACTTC. Its protein is CASSRSGASLSYEQYF.

The chain uses TRBV11-1 and TRBJ2-7, with 10 bases that match TRBD1. The CDR3 runs to 15 residues. Trimming cost V 5 bases and J 7 bases; bases outside gene matches: 11. Germline CDR1 reads SGHAT; CDR2 reads FQDESV (reference sequence). CDR3 DNA: TGTGCCAGCAGCCTAGACAGGGGGCGAATTTATGAGCAGTACTTC. This gives the protein CASSLDRGRIYEQYF. The entire variable domain, with the rest obtained from reference TRBV11-1 and TRBJ2-7, is as follows: EAEVAQSPRYKITEKSQAVAFWCDPISGHATLYWYRQILGQGPELLVQFQDESVVDDSQLPKDRFSAERLKGVDSTLKIQPAELGDSAMYLCASSLDRGRIYEQYFGPGTRLTVT.

This clonotype was counted at least ten times. V and J are TRBV29-1 and TRBJ1-1; 9 bases fit TRBD1. Germline CDR1 and CDR2: SQVTM and ANQGSEA. The CDR3 is made up of 12 amino acids. The ends lost 7 bases at V and 4 bases at J; junction bases unmatched: 4. CDR3 DNA: TGCAGCGCCCAGACAGGGGGCACTGAAGCTTTCTTT. Protein product: CSAQTGGTEAFF. The variable domain in full, completed from reference TRBV29-1 and TRBJ1-1, reads SAVISQKPSRDICQRGTSLTIQCQVDSQVTMMFWYRQQPGQSLTLIATANQGSEATYESGFVIDKFPISRPNLTFSTLTVSNMSPEDSSIYLCSAQTGGTEAFFGQGTRLTVV.

This clonotype was seen at least ten times. The V gene is TRBV2, the J gene TRBJ1-2; TRBD1 is a possible D gene (5 bases). Germline CDR1 is SNHLY and CDR2 is FYNNEI. The length of the CDR3 is 14 residues. Trimming shortened V by 9 bases and J by 8 bases, and 22 bases separated the two germline ends. The CDR3 loop reads CARLHLGTTPGYTF. The CDR3 DNA reads TGTGCCAGGTTACACCTGGGGACGACCCCAGGCTACACCTTC.